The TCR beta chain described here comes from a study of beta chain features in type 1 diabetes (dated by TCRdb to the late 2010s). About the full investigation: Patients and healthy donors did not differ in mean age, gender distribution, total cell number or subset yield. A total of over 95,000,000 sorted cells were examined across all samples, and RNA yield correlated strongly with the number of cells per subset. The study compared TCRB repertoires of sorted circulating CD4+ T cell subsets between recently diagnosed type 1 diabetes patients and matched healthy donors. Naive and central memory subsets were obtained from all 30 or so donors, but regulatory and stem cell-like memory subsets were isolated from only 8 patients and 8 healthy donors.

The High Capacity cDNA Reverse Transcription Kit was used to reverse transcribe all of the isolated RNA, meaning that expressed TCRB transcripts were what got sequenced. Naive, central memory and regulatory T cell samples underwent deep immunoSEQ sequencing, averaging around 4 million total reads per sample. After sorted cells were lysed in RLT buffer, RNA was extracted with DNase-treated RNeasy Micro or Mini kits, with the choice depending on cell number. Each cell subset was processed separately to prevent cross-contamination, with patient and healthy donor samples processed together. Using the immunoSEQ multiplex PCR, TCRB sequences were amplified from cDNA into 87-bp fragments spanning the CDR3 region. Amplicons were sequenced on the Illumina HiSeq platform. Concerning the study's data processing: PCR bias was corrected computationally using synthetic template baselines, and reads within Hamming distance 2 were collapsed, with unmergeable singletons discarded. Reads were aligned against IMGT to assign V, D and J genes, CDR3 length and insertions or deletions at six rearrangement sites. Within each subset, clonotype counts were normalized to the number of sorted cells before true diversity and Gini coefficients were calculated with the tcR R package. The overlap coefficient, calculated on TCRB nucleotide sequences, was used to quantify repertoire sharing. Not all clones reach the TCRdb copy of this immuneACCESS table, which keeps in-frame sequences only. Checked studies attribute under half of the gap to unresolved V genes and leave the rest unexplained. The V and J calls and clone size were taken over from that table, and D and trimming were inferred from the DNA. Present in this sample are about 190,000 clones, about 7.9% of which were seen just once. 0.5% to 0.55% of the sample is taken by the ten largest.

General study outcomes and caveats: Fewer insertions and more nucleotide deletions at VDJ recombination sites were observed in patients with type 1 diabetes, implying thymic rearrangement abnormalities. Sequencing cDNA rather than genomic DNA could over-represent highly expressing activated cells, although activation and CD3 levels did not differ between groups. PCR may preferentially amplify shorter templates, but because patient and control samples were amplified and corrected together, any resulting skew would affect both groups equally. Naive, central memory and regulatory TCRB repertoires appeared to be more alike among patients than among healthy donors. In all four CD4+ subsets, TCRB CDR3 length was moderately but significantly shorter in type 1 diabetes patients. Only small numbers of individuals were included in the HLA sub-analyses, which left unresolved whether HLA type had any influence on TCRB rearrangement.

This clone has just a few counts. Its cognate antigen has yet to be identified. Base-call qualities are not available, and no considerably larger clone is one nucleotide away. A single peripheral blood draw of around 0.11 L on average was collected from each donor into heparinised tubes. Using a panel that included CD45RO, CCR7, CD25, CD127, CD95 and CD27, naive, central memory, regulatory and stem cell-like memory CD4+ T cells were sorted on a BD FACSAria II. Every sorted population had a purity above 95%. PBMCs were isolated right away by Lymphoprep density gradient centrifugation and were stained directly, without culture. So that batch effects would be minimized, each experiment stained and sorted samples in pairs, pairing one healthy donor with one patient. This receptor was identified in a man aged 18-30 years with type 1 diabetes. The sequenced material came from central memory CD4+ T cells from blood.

Here the CDR3 is given as CAGSTPDKNHSGANVLTF. The nucleotide sequence is TGTGCCGGAAGTACACCGGACAAAAACCACTCTGGGGCCAACGTCCTGACTTTC. This sequence uses TRBV19 and TRBJ2-6; TRBD1 is a possible D gene, resting on 5 matching bases. The germline V gene (reference sequence) supplies CDR1 LNHDA and CDR2 SQIVND. Trimming at the junction amounts to 11 bases on V and 0 bases on J, and the germline ends lie 23 bases apart. Measured from the cysteine to the phenylalanine, the CDR3 is 18 residues long. Just the 54-base CDR3 DNA is kept, in frame starting at base 1. Here the CDR3 is joined to the reference TRBV19 and TRBJ2-6 genes, and the full variable domain is: DGGITQSPKYLFRKEGQNVTLSCEQNLNHDAMYWYRQDPGQGLRLIYYSQIVNDFQKGDIAEGYSVSREKKESFPLTVTSAQKNPTAFYLCAGSTPDKNHSGANVLTFGAGSRLTVL.